The 30 T cell receptor beta chains given below trace back to one sample, sequenced in a study of CD8+ T cells in alopecia areata. Extraction and reverse transcription of RNA yielded cDNA as the sequencing template. The method was immunoSEQ multiplex PCR; TCRdb's version includes in-frame clones alone and lacks a portion of them. Of more than 95,000 clones detected, 58% appear once; the ten largest clones hold around 30%. Treatment noted: oral pan-JAK inhibitor, 5-10 mg twice daily. This specimen consisted of CD8+ T cells sorted from blood, obtained at week 4, from a patient treated with tofacitinib. These receptors all come from a human donor with alopecia areata.

This chain joins TRBV19 and TRBJ2-1; 9 nucleotides align to TRBD2. CDR1 and CDR2 from the germline V gene are LNHDA and SQIVND (reference sequence). V was pared by 4 bases and J by 3 bases, with 1 base of the junction left unmatched. The CDR3 runs to 14 residues. The DNA for the CDR3 is TGTGCCAGTAGTAGCGGGGGGGACTACAATGAGCAGTTCTTC. It translates to CASSSGGDYNEQFF.

The chain couples TRBV7-8 to TRBJ1-2, with D uncertain. This CDR3 contains 12 residues. The germline CDR1 and CDR2 sequences are SGHVS and FQNEAQ. V was pared by 4 bases and J by 8 bases, with 11 bases between. The CDR3 loop reads CASSSRERGYTF. The CDR3 DNA reads as TGTGCCAGCAGCTCTCGAGAAAGAGGCTACACCTTC.

A remark on this clone: One end of the junction varies from germline; a read error may be responsible. The chain employs TRBV18 and TRBJ1-1, with 12 bases that match TRBD1. Per germline, CDR1 KGHSH and CDR2 LQKENI. CDR3 length equals 15 residues. The DNA for the CDR3 is TGTGCCAGCTTACCAGGGACAGGGGGCCACACTGAAGCTTTCTTT. This sequence encodes CASLPGTGGHTEAFF. The full variable domain, in which reference TRBV18 and TRBJ1-1 provide the parts outside the CDR3, is NAGVMQNPRHLVRRRGQEARLRCSPMKGHSHVYWYRQLPEEGLKFMVYLQKENIIDESGMPKERFSAEFPKEGPSILRIQQVVRGDSAAYFCASLPGTGGHTEAFFGQGTRLTVV.

The chain recombines TRBV30 with TRBJ1-5; D uncertain. CDR1 is GTSNPN, CDR2 SVGIG, per germline (reference sequence). The CDR3 is 13 amino acids. Trimming removed 1 base at V and 6 bases at J, with 10 bases between. The CDR3 sequence: CAWSDEAGQPQHF. The DNA of the CDR3 is TGTGCCTGGAGTGACGAAGCCGGTCAGCCCCAGCATTTT.

The chain combines TRBV6-5 with TRBJ2-1, with TRBD2 identical over 12 bases. Germline CDR1 is MNHEY and CDR2 is SVGAGI. The V and J ends lost 6 bases and 4 bases, in that order; junction bases with no gene match: 4. The CDR3 covers 15 residues. The CDR3 DNA follows: TGTGCCAGCAGCACTAGCGGGGGGCCATACAATGAGCAGTTCTTC. It yields the protein CASSTSGGPYNEQFF.

The chain is built from TRBV30 and TRBJ2-2; TRBD1 matches at 8 bases. Per the germline V gene, CDR1 is GTSNPN and CDR2 is SVGIG (reference sequence). This CDR3 has 17 residues. The V and J ends lost 4 bases and 4 bases, in that order; junction bases with no gene match: 14. The CDR3 coding sequence is TGTGCCTGGACCTCACAGAGGGACAGGCCCCTCACCGGGGAGCTGTTTTTT. Residues: CAWTSQRDRPLTGELFF.

The chain recombines TRBV10-2 with TRBJ2-1; a weak D match, TRBD2 (7 bases). The CDR3 has 14 amino acids. Germline-derived CDR1 and CDR2 are WSHSY and SAAADI. Trimming took off 8 bases at V and 2 bases at J, with 13 bases between the two ends. The CDR3 DNA reads TGCGCCAGCGGGGGCGGGGGAGCCTACAATGAGCAGTTCTTC. Amino acids: CASGGGGAYNEQFF.

This clone was counted only a few times. The chain carries TRBV4-1 and TRBJ1-1; a weak D match, TRBD1 (6 bases). This CDR3 is 15 amino acids long. Germline V CDR1 and CDR2: MGHRA, YSYEKL. Trimming left V 1 base short and J 3 bases short, with 12 bases between. CDR3 loop: CASSQGRGLHTEAFF. The CDR3, as DNA: TGCGCCAGCAGCCAAGGGAGGGGGTTACACACTGAAGCTTTCTTT.

The J gene is TRBJ2-7, the V gene TRBV29-1; D is undetermined. This CDR3 is built from 12 residues. Trimming cost V 6 bases and J 1 base, with 10 bases left between them. From germline, CDR1 is SQVTM and CDR2 ANQGSEA. The CDR3 nucleotides read TGCAGCGTCCGGACGCAATCCTACGAGCAGTACTTC. This encodes CSVRTQSYEQYF.

The chain is built from TRBV29-1 and TRBJ2-3, with TRBD2 matching over 7 bases. Germline CDR1 reads SQVTM; CDR2 reads ANQGSEA. The CDR3 sequence is 14 residues long. J was trimmed by 0 bases and V by 7 bases; bases with no gene match: 7. The CDR3 DNA is TGCAGCGCTGAGGGCGGGGGAAGCACAGATACGCAGTATTTT. Translated, it gives CSAEGGGSTDTQYF.

The gene calls are TRBV4-2 and TRBJ1-6; 7 positions match TRBD1. This CDR3 spans 16 amino acids. Trimming at V came to 10 bases and at J to 7 bases, leaving 16 bases not matched to a gene. Germline V gives CDR1 LGHNA, CDR2 YNFKEQ. The CDR3 sequence: CATSGGAGDRNSPLHF. The CDR3 DNA reads as TGTGCCACCTCAGGGGGGGCAGGGGATCGGAATTCACCCCTCCACTTT.

The rearrangement uses TRBV2 and TRBJ1-1; D call uncertain. The CDR3 is 14 amino acids. Trimming took off 6 bases at V and 1 base at J, with 12 bases between the two ends. CDR1 and CDR2 (germline): SNHLY, FYNNEI. The CDR3: CASRPGFRNTEAFF. The CDR3, as DNA: TGTGCCAGCAGGCCGGGGTTCCGGAACACTGAAGCTTTCTTT.

A few counts support this clone. The chain combines TRBV29-1 with TRBJ2-1, with TRBD1 identical over 9 bases. The CDR3 loop spans 12 amino acids. J gave up 5 bases and V 6 bases, and 2 bases lay outside the gene matches. Germline V CDR1 and CDR2: SQVTM, ANQGSEA. CDR3 sequence reads: CSVDRGHNEQFF. Written as DNA, the CDR3 is TGCAGCGTGGACAGGGGCCACAATGAGCAGTTCTTC.

This clone has more than one count but fewer than ten. The chain combines TRBV30 with TRBJ2-5; 8 nucleotides match TRBD2. Germline loops: CDR1 GTSNPN, CDR2 SVGIG (reference sequence). V lost 3 bases to trimming and J lost 5 bases; unmatched junction nucleotides: 5. The CDR3 is made up of 13 amino acids. The CDR3 spells CAWRPGLVETQYF. Written as DNA, the CDR3 is TGTGCCTGGAGGCCGGGACTAGTGGAGACCCAGTACTTC. Complete variable domain (other parts from reference TRBV30 and TRBJ2-5): SQTIHQWPATLVQPVGSPLSLECTVEGTSNPNLYWYRQAAGRGLQLLFYSVGIGQISSEVPQNLSASRPQDRQFILSSKKLLLSDSGFYLCAWRPGLVETQYFGPGTRLLVL.

The chain links TRBV13 to TRBJ1-1; the D is unclear. From germline, CDR1 is PRHDT and CDR2 FYEKMQ (reference sequence). V was clipped by 2 bases and J by 4 bases, with 5 bases between them. CDR3 size: 12 residues. CDR3 sequence (DNA): TGTGCCAGCAGCTTACTATCCACTGAAGCTTTCTTT. It is translated as CASSLLSTEAFF. Using reference TRBV13 and TRBJ1-1 for the parts outside the CDR3, the full variable domain is AAGVIQSPRHLIKEKRETATLKCYPIPRHDTVYWYQQGPGQDPQFLISFYEKMQSDKGSIPDRFSAQQFSDYHSELNMSSLELGDSALYFCASSLLSTEAFFGQGTRLTVV.

The chain uses TRBV15 and TRBJ2-7, with TRBD2 identical over 9 bases. In germline, CDR1 is LNHNV, CDR2 YYDKDF (reference sequence). The CDR3 is 14 amino acids. V was pared by 7 bases and J by 1 base, with 5 bases of the junction left unmatched. The CDR3 nucleotides are TGTGCCACCACCCCCGCGGGGGGGTCCTACGAGCAGTACTTC. Protein: CATTPAGGSYEQYF.

The chain links TRBV30 to TRBJ1-1, with a possible D match to TRBD1 (5 bases). V lost 4 bases and J lost 8, with 8 bases in between. The germline V gene encodes CDR1 GTSNPN and CDR2 SVGIG (reference sequence). This CDR3 region has 10 residues. Written as DNA, the CDR3 is TGTGCCTGGACGACAGTAGAAGCTTTCTTT. The encoded protein is CAWTTVEAFF.

The chain has TRBV30 and TRBJ1-2; no clear D gene. The CDR3 contains 14 residues. V was shortened by 0 bases and J by 0 bases, with 8 bases between the two germline ends. The germline V gene encodes CDR1 GTSNPN and CDR2 SVGIG (reference sequence). This CDR3 is CAWSVGGANYGYTF. In DNA form, the CDR3 reads TGTGCCTGGAGTGTGGGAGGAGCTAACTATGGCTACACCTTC.

This clone turned up a few times. This rearrangement joins TRBV29-1 to TRBJ2-2, with D possibly TRBD2 on 6 matching bases. Germline CDR1 and CDR2: SQVTM and ANQGSEA. Trimming removed 0 bases at V and 6 bases at J, with 11 bases between. The CDR3 has 14 amino acids. CDR3 nucleotides: TGCAGCGTTGAAGATCTCGGCGGGGCCGGGGAGCTGTTTTTT. Its protein product is CSVEDLGGAGELFF.

The rearrangement joins TRBV29-1 to TRBJ2-7; D ambiguous. V lost 5 bases, J lost 5 bases, and 7 bases lay in between. The CDR3 is 10 amino acids. Looked up from germline, CDR1 is SQVTM and CDR2 is ANQGSEA. The CDR3 sequence is CSVILDEQYF. DNA of the CDR3: TGCAGCGTTATTCTCGACGAGCAGTACTTC.

The V gene is TRBV30, the J gene TRBJ2-1; the D call may be TRBD1 or TRBD2 (5 bases each). V was cut by 2 bases and J by 5 bases, with 10 bases left in between. CDR3 length equals 13 residues. CDR1 and CDR2 from the germline V gene are GTSNPN and SVGIG (reference sequence). The CDR3 loop is CAWSSRDDNEQFF. The CDR3 DNA is TGTGCCTGGAGTTCCCGGGACGACAATGAGCAGTTCTTC. Supplemented by reference TRBV30 and TRBJ2-1, the full variable domain reads SQTIHQWPATLVQPVGSPLSLECTVEGTSNPNLYWYRQAAGRGLQLLFYSVGIGQISSEVPQNLSASRPQDRQFILSSKKLLLSDSGFYLCAWSSRDDNEQFFGPGTRLTVL.

This clone was counted at least ten times. J is TRBJ2-2 and V is TRBV4-1; the D gene is possibly TRBD1 (5 bases). The CDR3 extends over 16 amino acids. The V gene's germline CDR1 is MGHRA and CDR2 YSYEKL. The germline V and J ends were trimmed by 2 bases and 2 bases, with 12 bases remaining between them. The CDR3, as DNA: TGCGCCAGCAGCCAAAGCCTCAGGGTAAACACCGGGGAGCTGTTTTTT. Its translation: CASSQSLRVNTGELFF.

The chain uses TRBV27 and TRBJ2-3; 9 nucleotides match TRBD2. Germline CDR1 MNHEY, CDR2 SMNVEV (reference sequence). The CDR3 spans 18 residues. Trimming removed 3 bases from V and 1 base from J; junction bases left unmatched: 11. The CDR3 loop is CASSFVLAGRLGTDTQYF. In DNA form, the CDR3 reads TGTGCCAGCAGTTTCGTGCTAGCGGGGCGGCTTGGCACAGATACGCAGTATTTT.

This chain uses TRBV29-1 with TRBJ2-5, with 13 bases that match TRBD2. V trimming: 4 bases; J trimming: 1 base; junction bases outside the gene matches: 0. The length of the CDR3 is 14 residues. Germline V CDR1 and CDR2: SQVTM, ANQGSEA. CDR3 residues: CSVGTSGGQETQYF. As DNA, the CDR3 is TGCAGCGTTGGGACTAGCGGGGGCCAAGAGACCCAGTACTTC.

The chain carries TRBV29-1 and TRBJ2-3; 7 bases align to TRBD2. The germline V gene encodes CDR1 SQVTM and CDR2 ANQGSEA. Unmatched junction bases numbered 6, after V lost 4 bases and J lost 2 bases. This CDR3 is built from 14 residues. CDR3 bases: TGCAGCGTTGCCCTTAGCGGGTACACAGATACGCAGTATTTT. It is translated as CSVALSGYTDTQYF.

This chain's CDR3 is CACYAGGGPYEQYF. Here the CDR3 DNA reads TGTGCCTGCTACGCGGGGGGGGGCCCCTACGAGCAGTACTTC. The chain links TRBV30 to TRBJ2-7; 9 nucleotides match TRBD2. The CDR3 contains 14 residues. The V gene's germline CDR1 is GTSNPN and CDR2 SVGIG (reference sequence). V gave up 6 bases and J gave up 2 bases; unmatched junction bases: 8.

The chain couples TRBV9 to TRBJ2-7, with D unresolved. V lost 3 bases and J lost 2, with 6 bases in between. The CDR3 loop spans 12 amino acids. Germline V lookup: CDR1 SGDLS, CDR2 YYNGEE. The CDR3, as DNA: TGTGCCAGCAGCGGACTGACCTACGAGCAGTACTTC. Translating it yields CASSGLTYEQYF.

The V and J genes are TRBV30 and TRBJ2-6; 7 positions agree with TRBD2. The length of the CDR3 is 12 residues. CDR1 is GTSNPN and CDR2 is SVGIG in the germline V gene (reference sequence). The ends lost 6 bases at V and 7 bases at J; junction bases unmatched: 3. CDR3 DNA sequence: TGTGCCTGTCCGGGGGGAGCCAACGTCCTGACTTTC. Translation gives CACPGGANVLTF.

The sample holds a few counts of this clone. This chain links TRBV4-1 with TRBJ2-1; D is uncertain. V gave up 0 bases and J gave up 6 bases, with 9 bases separating them. CDR3 length: 14 amino acids. CDR1 and CDR2 from the germline V gene are MGHRA and YSYEKL. CDR3 protein: CASSQERNFNEQFF. DNA of the CDR3: TGCGCCAGCAGCCAAGAGAGGAACTTCAATGAGCAGTTCTTC.

This chain uses TRBV29-1 with TRBJ2-2; D unclear. Trimming pared 4 bases from V and 6 bases from J, leaving 9 bases between. Germline CDR1 and CDR2: SQVTM and ANQGSEA. This CDR3 is built from 12 residues. CDR3 nucleotide sequence: TGCAGCGTTGTACTGGGGTCCGGGGAGCTGTTTTTT. It codes for CSVVLGSGELFF.